This T cell receptor (beta chain) was obtained from a study of blood T cell repertoires in COVID-19. Clones were sequenced by immunoSEQ multiplex PCR, and TCRdb holds only the in-frame ones, with some missing. The sample shows roughly 75,000 clones, approximately 79% of them seen only once. Deletions cut 0 bases from V and 10 bases from J, with 10 bases between. In germline, CDR1 is PRHDT, CDR2 FYEKMQ (reference sequence). The CDR3 is made up of 13 amino acids. V and J are TRBV13 and TRBJ2-1; weak D call: TRBD2 (5 bases). This sequence was found in a human donor with acute or convalescent COVID-19. The donor label of this sample is uncertain. The material sequenced was peripheral blood. The CDR3 nucleotides are TGTGCCAGCAGCTTAGGGGCGGGCGGAGAGCAGTTCTTC. This translates into CASSLGAGGEQFF.